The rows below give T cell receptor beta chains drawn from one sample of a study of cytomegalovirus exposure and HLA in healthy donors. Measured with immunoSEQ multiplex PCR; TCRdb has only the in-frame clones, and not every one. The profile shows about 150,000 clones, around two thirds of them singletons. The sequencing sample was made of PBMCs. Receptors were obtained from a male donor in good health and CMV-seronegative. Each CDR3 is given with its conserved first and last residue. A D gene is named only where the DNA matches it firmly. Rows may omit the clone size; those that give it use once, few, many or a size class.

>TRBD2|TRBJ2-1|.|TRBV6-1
TGTGCCAGCAGTGCTGGGACTAGCGGGTTCTCCTACAATGAGCAGTTCTTC
CASSAGTSGFSYNEQFF
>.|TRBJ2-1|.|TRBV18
TGTGCCAGCTCACCTCGAGAAGCGTATAATGAGCAGTTCTTC
CASSPREAYNEQFF
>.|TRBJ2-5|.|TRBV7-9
TGTGCCAGCAGCTTAGGTGGGCCCCAAGAGACCCAGTACTTC
CASSLGGPQETQYF
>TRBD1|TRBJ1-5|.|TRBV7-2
TGTGCCAGCAGCCCCGACAGGGGTCAGCCCCAGCATTTT
CASSPDRGQPQHF
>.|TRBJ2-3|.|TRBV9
TGTGCCAGCAGCCTGTCGGGTAGGCGGCTTTCGGATACGCAGTATTTT
CASSLSGRRLSDTQYF
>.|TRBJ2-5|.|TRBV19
TGTGCCAGTCGTCTCTCGGGGGAGACCCAGTACTTC
CASRLSGETQYF
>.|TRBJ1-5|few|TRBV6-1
TGTGCCAGCAGTGGCCTACCGGGGCGGGGAGGGGACAATCAGCCCCAGCATTTT
CASSGLPGRGGDNQPQHF
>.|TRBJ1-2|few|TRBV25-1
TGTGCCAGCAGTGGGCTCGGGCGGAGGGGTTATGGCTACACCTTC
CASSGLGRRGYGYTF
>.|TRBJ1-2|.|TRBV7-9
TGTGCCAGCAGCCCGACACTGAACTATGGCTACACCTTC
CASSPTLNYGYTF
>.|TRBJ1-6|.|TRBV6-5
TGTGCCAGCAGTTCCCCGGCAGGGGCCTATAATTCACCCCTCCACTTT
CASSSPAGAYNSPLHF
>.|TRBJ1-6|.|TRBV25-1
TGTGCCAGCAGTATAAGGGGTCCATTAAGCTCACCCCTCCACTTT
CASSIRGPLSSPLHF
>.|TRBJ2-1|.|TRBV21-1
TGTGCCAGCAGTCAGCGGGGGCTCTACAATGAGCAGTTCTTC
CASSQRGLYNEQFF
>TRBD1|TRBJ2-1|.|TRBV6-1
TGTGCCAGCAGTGAAGAAAGCGAGGGGGCCGATGAGCAGTTCTTC
CASSEESEGADEQFF
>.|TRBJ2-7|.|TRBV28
TGTGCCAGCAGCCAAACTCTCCAGGGCTACGAGCAGTACTTC
CASSQTLQGYEQYF
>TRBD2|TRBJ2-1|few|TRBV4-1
TGCGCCAGCAGCCAAGATAGGTTCCCGGGGGGTAAGCAGTTCTTC
CASSQDRFPGGKQFF
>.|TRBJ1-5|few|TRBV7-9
TGTGCCAGCAGCTCCGATTACAGGGACCAGCCCCAGCATTTT
CASSSDYRDQPQHF
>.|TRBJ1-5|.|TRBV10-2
TGCGCCAGCGTGCCTCAGGAGGATCAGCCCCAGCATTTT
CASVPQEDQPQHF
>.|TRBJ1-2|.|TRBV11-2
TGTGCCAGCAGCCGGGATGGGATGGCGGACGGCTACACCTTC
CASSRDGMADGYTF
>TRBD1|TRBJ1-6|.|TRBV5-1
TGCGCCAGCAGCTTCGGGACAGGAAATTCACCCCTCCACTTT
CASSFGTGNSPLHF
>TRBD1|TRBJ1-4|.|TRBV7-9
TGTGCCAGCAGCCGGGACAGTGAAAAACTGTTTTTT
CASSRDSEKLFF
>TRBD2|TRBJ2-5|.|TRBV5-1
TGCGCCAGCAGGACTAGCGGGAACGAAGAGACCCAGTACTTC
CASRTSGNEETQYF
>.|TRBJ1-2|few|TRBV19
TGTGCCACGACCCCAGCTGCGGCGGGGCAAGAGGGCTACACCTTC
CATTPAAAGQEGYTF
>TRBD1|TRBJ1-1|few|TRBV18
TGTGCCAGCTCATCCGGACTTACCGGGACAGGGGATACTGAAGCTTTCTTT
CASSSGLTGTGDTEAFF
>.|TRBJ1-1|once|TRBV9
TGTGCCAGCAGCCCCGGACAGAGGTTGAACACTGAAGCTTTCTTT
CASSPGQRLNTEAFF
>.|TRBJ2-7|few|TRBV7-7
TGTGCCAGCAGCTTAGGCAGGGGTAACCACGAGCAGTACTTC
CASSLGRGNHEQYF
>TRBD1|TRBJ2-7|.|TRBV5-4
TGTGCCAGCAGCTCCCCCCGGGACAGGGCCTACGAGCAGTACTTC
CASSSPRDRAYEQYF
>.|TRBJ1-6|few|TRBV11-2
TGTGCCAGCAGCATCAACGATGGGGGGAACTATTCACCCCTCCACTTT
CASSINDGGNYSPLHF
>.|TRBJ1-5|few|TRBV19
TGTGCCAGTAACCTCCGAGCAGAGCGCCAGCCCCAGCATTTT
CASNLRAERQPQHF
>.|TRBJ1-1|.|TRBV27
TGTGCCAGCAGGATCCAGGCTGTGAACACTGAAGCTTTCTTT
CASRIQAVNTEAFF
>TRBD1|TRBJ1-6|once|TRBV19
TGTGCCAGCCGATACCGGGACAGGAATAATTCACCCCTCCACTTT
CASRYRDRNNSPLHF
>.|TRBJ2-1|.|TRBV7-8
TGTGCCAGCAGCTTAGGGCGGGATGAGCAGTTCTTC
CASSLGRDEQFF
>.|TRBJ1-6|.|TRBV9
TGTGCCAGCAGCCTATCCGGGGAGTTTTCACCCCTCCACTTT
CASSLSGEFSPLHF
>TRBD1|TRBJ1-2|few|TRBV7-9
TGTGCCAGCAGCCTTTGGGGGGACAGGGAGGGCTACACCTTC
CASSLWGDREGYTF
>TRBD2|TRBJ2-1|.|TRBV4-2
TGTGCCAGTAGCCAAGATCGACGGGGGGGGAGGAATGAGCAGTTCTTC
CASSQDRRGGRNEQFF
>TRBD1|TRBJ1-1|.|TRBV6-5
TGTGCCAGCAGTTCAGGGGGGCGGGTGGCTTTCTTT
CASSSGGRVAFF
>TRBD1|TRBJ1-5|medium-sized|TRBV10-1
TGCGCCACACGTATTTCCCGGGACAGGGACTATCAGCCCCAGCATTTT
CATRISRDRDYQPQHF
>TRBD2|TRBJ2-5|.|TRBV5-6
TGTGCCAGCAGCCCTGTTCTAGCGGGGGGGCCAGGGGAGACCCAGTACTTC
CASSPVLAGGPGETQYF
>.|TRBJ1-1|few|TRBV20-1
TGCAGTATTCCGGGAGCCGCTGAAGCTTTCTTT
CSIPGAAEAFF
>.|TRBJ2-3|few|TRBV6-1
TGTGCCAGCATCTATGGGGCTAACACAGATACGCAGTATTTT
CASIYGANTDTQYF
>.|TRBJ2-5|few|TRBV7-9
TGTGCCAGCAGCTTAGTTTCCGGGATGGAGACCCAGTACTTC
CASSLVSGMETQYF
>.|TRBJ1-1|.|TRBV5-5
TGTGCCAGCAGCTTGTCAGGGTGGAACACTGAAGCTTTCTTT
CASSLSGWNTEAFF
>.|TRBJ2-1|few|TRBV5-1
TGCGCCAGCAGCTTGGTGGCGGACAGCCCTCGGGGTGGCAATGAGCAGTTCTTC
CASSLVADSPRGGNEQFF
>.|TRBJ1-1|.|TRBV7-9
TGTGCCAGCAGGGCCAGGGGTGCCACTGAAGCTTTCTTT
CASRARGATEAFF
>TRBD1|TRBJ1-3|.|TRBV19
TGTGCCAGTAAACAGACAGGGGGCGGCTCTGGAAACACCATATATTTT
CASKQTGGGSGNTIYF
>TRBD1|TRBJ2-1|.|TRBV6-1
TGTGCCAGCAGTCGACAGGGATATGAGCAGTTCTTC
CASSRQGYEQFF
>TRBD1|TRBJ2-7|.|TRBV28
TGTGCCAGCAGCACCGGGACAGGGGTTTACGAGCAGTACTTC
CASSTGTGVYEQYF
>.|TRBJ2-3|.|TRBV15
TGTGCCACCAGCTTTCAGACGGGGGGCCGCACAGATACGCAGTATTTT
CATSFQTGGRTDTQYF
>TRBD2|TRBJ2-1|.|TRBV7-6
TGTGCCAGCAGCCCCTACCCACTAGCGGGGAGGTATGAGCAGTTCTTC
CASSPYPLAGRYEQFF
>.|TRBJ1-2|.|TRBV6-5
TGTGCCAGCAGTTACGGTAGGGGCGCGGACTATGGCTACACCTTC
CASSYGRGADYGYTF
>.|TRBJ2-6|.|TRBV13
TGTGCCAGCAGCGAAAGACAGGCTGGGGCCAACGTCCTGACTTTC
CASSERQAGANVLTF
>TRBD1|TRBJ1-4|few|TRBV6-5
TGTGCCAGCAGTTACTCGCTACAGGGGGTTAGTGAAAAACTGTTTTTT
CASSYSLQGVSEKLFF
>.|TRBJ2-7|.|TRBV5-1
TGCGCCAGCAGCTTCCGGGGGACGTCCTACGAGCAGTACTTC
CASSFRGTSYEQYF
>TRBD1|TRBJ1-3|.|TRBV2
TGTGCCAGCAAGGGCACAGGGGGAGATGGAAACACCATATATTTT
CASKGTGGDGNTIYF
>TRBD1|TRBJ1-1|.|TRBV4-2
TGTGCCAGCAGCCAAGTCCCGGGACAGGTCCAGGCTGAAGCTTTCTTT
CASSQVPGQVQAEAFF
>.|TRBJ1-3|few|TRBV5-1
TGCGCCAGCAGCTCGGGACTGATCTCTGGAAACACCATATATTTT
CASSSGLISGNTIYF